The 30 T cell receptor beta chains presented below share a single source sample, sequenced in a study of blood T cells in healthy people across ages. The authors ran a second PCR of about 7 to 11 cycles using a sample-barcoded 5' primer and a J-beta primer mix. From the 5' RACE reads, TCRdb called clonotypes with MiXCR, one entry per CDR3 protein. This table holds hundreds of thousands of distinct CDR3 sequences, roughly 56% found once. The sequencing sample was made of blood. These TCRs come from a man aged 35-49 years in good health.

Remarks on this clonotype: The junction and the germline gene differ at one end; a read error may be behind it. V and J are TRBV20-1 and TRBJ2-1; TRBD2 agrees at 10 bases. The CDR3 length is 15 residues. In germline, CDR1 is DFQATT, CDR2 SNEGSKA (reference sequence). This chain's CDR3 is CSADPALAGVGEQFF. The CDR3 coding sequence is TGCAGTGCTGACCCCGCCCTAGCGGGGGTGGGTGAGCAGTTTTTC.

The rearrangement joins TRBV5-6 to TRBJ2-5; weak D call: TRBD2 (5 bases). The V end lost 4 bases, the J end lost 4 bases, and 11 bases lay between the germline ends. CDR1 SGHDT and CDR2 YYEEEE come from the germline V gene. The CDR3 is made up of 13 amino acids. The DNA of the CDR3 is TGTGCCAGCAGCAAATCGGGAATAGAGACCCAGTACTTC. Translating it yields CASSKSGIETQYF.

This clonotype has a count of ten or more. V usage is TRBV20-1 and J usage is TRBJ2-1; 9 positions match TRBD2. CDR3 size: 13 residues. Germline CDR1 and CDR2: DFQATT and SNEGSKA (reference sequence). Losses at the gene ends were 7 bases for V and 7 bases for J; bases not matched to a gene: 8. Written as DNA, the CDR3 is TGCAGTGTGTTAGCGGGAGTGGGGAATGAGCAGTTCTTC. This encodes CSVLAGVGNEQFF.

The chain joins TRBV11-2 to TRBJ2-4; 7 nucleotides match TRBD2. The closer fit of TRBJ2-7 to the DNA end suggests the J call may be wrong. Germline V gene data show CDR1 as SGHAT and CDR2 as FQNNGV. This CDR3 has 15 amino acids. CDR3 coding DNA: TGTGCCAGCAGCTTAGGTAGAGCGGGATTCTACGAGCAGTACTTC. Amino acid sequence: CASSLGRAGFYEQYF.

This rearrangement joins TRBV7-2 to TRBJ2-5; 8 nucleotides line up with TRBD2. Germline V CDR1 and CDR2: SGHTA, FQGNSA. The CDR3 contains 13 residues. Trimming at V came to 10 bases and at J to 13 bases, leaving 17 bases not matched to a gene. The CDR3 bases are TGTGCCACCCTTCCCACAATCGGGGGGGGCTCGTACTTC. It encodes CATLPTIGGGSYF.

The DNA for the CDR3 is TGTGCCAGCAGACCCTTCACTAGCGGGGACGAGCAGTACTTC. It yields the protein CASRPFTSGDEQYF. The rearrangement links TRBV6-5 to TRBJ2-7, with 10 bases lining up with TRBD2. The CDR3 contains 14 residues. The V gene's germline CDR1 is MNHEY and CDR2 SVGAGI. V shed 6 bases and J 5 bases; nucleotides not matched to a gene: 7.

The chain couples TRBV20-1 to TRBJ1-6; TRBD1 matches at 8 bases. The CDR3 extends over 14 amino acids. CDR1 DFQATT and CDR2 SNEGSKA come from the germline V gene (reference sequence). The CDR3 nucleotides read TGCGCCTCTAGGACAGGGTTAAATAATTCACCCCTCCACTTT. Translated, it gives CASRTGLNNSPLHF.

J is TRBJ2-1 and V is TRBV3-1; 10 bases fit TRBD2. V dropped 0 bases and J dropped 9; count of bases not matched to a gene: 8. Per the germline V gene, CDR1 is LGHDT and CDR2 is YNNKEL (reference sequence). CDR3 length: 16 amino acids. The CDR3 region is CASSQDRLAGDSEQFF. The CDR3 DNA reads as TGTGCCAGCAGCCAAGATCGCCTAGCGGGAGACAGTGAGCAGTTCTTC.

The rearrangement links TRBV5-5 to TRBJ2-3; D is undetermined. The CDR3 loop spans 14 amino acids. Trimming stripped 0 bases from V and 2 bases from J, with 7 bases between. Germline CDR1 is SGHKS and CDR2 is YYEKEE (reference sequence). DNA of the CDR3: TGTGCCAGCAGCTTGGACGGAAACACAGATACGCAGTATTTT. Translated: CASSLDGNTDTQYF.

This chain connects TRBV7-9 to TRBJ2-5; D is uncertain. The CDR3 has 12 amino acids. V dropped 3 bases and J dropped 11 bases, with 13 bases sitting between them. Looked up from germline, CDR1 is SEHNR and CDR2 is FQNEAQ (reference sequence). CDR3: CASSFNRNEQYF. The DNA of the CDR3 is TGTGCCAGCAGCTTCAACCGCAATGAGCAGTACTTC.

This clonotype was observed many times. V is TRBV28 and J is TRBJ1-5; 7 bases are shared with TRBD1. Germline loops: CDR1 MDHEN, CDR2 SYDVKM. The CDR3 sequence is 18 residues long. V was clipped by 5 bases and J by 5 bases; unmatched bases: 18. CDR3 sequence (DNA): TGTGCCAGCAGTCTATCGACAGGGTTAGGGAGTTTGGATCAGCCCCAGCATTTT. Protein sequence: CASSLSTGLGSLDQPQHF.

This clonotype showed up just once. The chain recombines TRBV7-9 with TRBJ2-3; 10 bases agree with TRBD1. V dropped 2 bases and J dropped 4; count of bases not matched to a gene: 12. CDR1 and CDR2 (germline): SEHNR, FQNEAQ (reference sequence). The CDR3 runs to 18 residues. CDR3 sequence: CASSLSWKGQGVADTQYF. DNA of the CDR3: TGTGCCAGCAGCTTATCGTGGAAAGGACAGGGGGTCGCAGATACGCAGTATTTT. Supplemented by reference TRBV7-9 and TRBJ2-3, the full variable domain reads DTGVSQNPRHKITKRGQNVTFRCDPISEHNRLYWYRQTLGQGPEFLTYFQNEAQLEKSRLLSDRFSAERPKGSFSTLEIQRTEQGDSAMYLCASSLSWKGQGVADTQYFGPGTRLTVL.

The chain joins TRBV13 to TRBJ2-7, with TRBD2 matching 8 bases. With 0 bases clipped from V and 2 bases from J, the junction kept 6 bases outside the gene matches. Germline V gene lookup returns CDR1 PRHDT and CDR2 FYEKMQ (reference sequence). The CDR3 loop spans 16 amino acids. The CDR3 nucleotides read TGTGCCAGCAGCTTAGGGGAGACTAGCGCCGCCTACGAGCAGTACTTC. Protein sequence: CASSLGETSAAYEQYF.

This chain joins TRBV28 and TRBJ2-5; D not certain. The CDR3 covers 15 residues. Germline V gene sequence: CDR1 MDHEN, CDR2 SYDVKM. The V end was cut by 3 bases, the J end by 0 bases, with 11 bases between. CDR3 nucleotide sequence: TGTGCCAGCAGTTTTTCGGGCGGAAACCAAGAGACCCAGTACTTC. The encoded protein is CASSFSGGNQETQYF. Combining the CDR3 with reference TRBV28 and TRBJ2-5 gives the whole variable domain DVKVTQSSRYLVKRTGEKVFLECVQDMDHENMFWYRQDPGLGLRLIYFSYDVKMKEKGDIPEGYSVSREKKERFSLILESASTNQTSMYLCASSFSGGNQETQYFGPGTRLLVL.

This clonotype was recorded a few times. This rearrangement joins TRBV27 to TRBJ2-5; weak D call: TRBD2 (6 bases). Germline V gene data show CDR1 as MNHEY and CDR2 as SMNVEV (reference sequence). The CDR3 loop spans 17 amino acids. V lost 7 bases and J lost 0, with 21 bases in between. The CDR3, as DNA: TGTGCCAGCAACCGAGGGCTAGCGATGGGGCACCAAGAGACCCAGTACTTC. As protein: CASNRGLAMGHQETQYF.

The gene calls are TRBV7-2 and TRBJ2-4; TRBD2 aligns across 12 bases. The DNA end is more similar to TRBJ2-7, so the J call may be wrong. The CDR3 totals 15 residues. Germline lookup yields CDR1 SGHTA and CDR2 FQGNSA. The CDR3 region has the DNA TGTGCCAGCAGCGCACAACTAGCGGGAGGCTACGAGCAGTACTTC. Amino acid sequence: CASSAQLAGGYEQYF.

The V call is TRBV10-3, the J call TRBJ2-3; 11 bases line up with TRBD2. Trimming cost V 10 bases and J 3 bases; bases outside gene matches: 3. CDR3 length equals 13 residues. Germline CDR1 and CDR2: ENHRY and SYGVKD. CDR3 residues: CATRLAGTDTQYF. In nucleotides, the CDR3 is TGTGCCACACGACTAGCGGGGACAGATACGCAGTATTTT.

This clonotype was seen only a few times. The V and J genes are TRBV7-2 and TRBJ1-2, with D possibly being TRBD1 (5 bases). V lost 5 bases and J 7 bases, leaving 23 bases between the germline ends. CDR3 length: 16 residues. CDR1 and CDR2 (germline): SGHTA, FQGNSA. The CDR3: CASSQGLGAGGGGYTF. The CDR3 DNA follows: TGTGCCAGCAGCCAAGGCCTAGGCGCGGGGGGTGGTGGCTACACCTTC.

The rearrangement uses TRBV20-1 and TRBJ2-5, with 10 bases lining up with TRBD2. The CDR3 contains 15 residues. The ends lost 5 bases at V and 5 bases at J; junction bases unmatched: 11. CDR1 is DFQATT, CDR2 SNEGSKA, per germline (reference sequence). CDR3 amino acids: CSAAAGGRIGETQYF. CDR3 sequence (DNA): TGCAGTGCTGCAGCGGGGGGGCGCATAGGGGAGACCCAGTACTTC.

This clonotype was seen a few times. J is TRBJ2-1 and V is TRBV9, with unresolved D. This CDR3 has 12 amino acids. V shed 3 bases and J shed 8 bases, with 9 bases lying between them. In germline, CDR1 is SGDLS, CDR2 YYNGEE. The CDR3 loop is CASSERWDEQFF. The DNA of the CDR3 is TGTGCCAGCAGCGAGCGTTGGGATGAGCAGTTCTTC.

The chain couples TRBV27 to TRBJ2-5; tentative D call: TRBD1 (5 bases). The CDR3 has 16 residues. Germline loops: CDR1 MNHEY, CDR2 SMNVEV (reference sequence). V was clipped by 6 bases and J by 0 bases, with 17 bases between them. The CDR3 DNA sequence: TGTGCCAGCAGCGGAATTCTTACAGGAGACCAAGAGACCCAGTACTTC. It codes for CASSGILTGDQETQYF.

V is TRBV6-5 and J is TRBJ2-1; 8 positions agree with TRBD2. The junction had 10 bases not matched to a gene; V was cut back by 2 bases and J by 13 bases. Germline V gene lookup returns CDR1 MNHEY and CDR2 SVGAGI. CDR3 length equals 14 residues. Here the CDR3 DNA reads TGTGCCAGCAGTTACACCAGCGGGAGTGTCCTTCAGTTCTTC. Translation gives CASSYTSGSVLQFF.

The chain combines TRBV14 with TRBJ2-1; D assignment may be TRBD1 or TRBD2 (5 bases each). The germline V and J ends were trimmed by 4 bases and 9 bases, with 13 bases remaining between them. Germline V gene lookup returns CDR1 SGHDN and CDR2 FVKESK. The CDR3 covers 13 residues. Written as DNA, the CDR3 is TGTGCCAGCAGCCGGTGGGGGACGTGTGAGCAGTTCTTC. It is translated as CASSRWGTCEQFF.

The chain links TRBV7-8 to TRBJ1-6; D remains unclear. Germline V gives CDR1 SGHVS, CDR2 FQNEAQ. This CDR3 has 14 amino acids. V lost 4 bases and J 9 bases, leaving 13 bases between the germline ends. The CDR3 DNA follows: TGTGCCAGCAGCTATAGGGTCTCTGGTTCACCCCTCCACTTT. Residues: CASSYRVSGSPLHF.

This clonotype showed up just once. The chain joins TRBV2 to TRBJ2-7; 8 positions agree with TRBD1. The J call could be wrong; TRBJ2-1 is a better fit for the DNA end. CDR1 is SNHLY, CDR2 FYNNEI, per germline. The CDR3 has 13 amino acids. The CDR3, as DNA: TGTGCCAGCAAGGACAGGGAAATCGATGAGCAGTTCTTC. This encodes CASKDREIDEQFF.

The chain recombines TRBV27 with TRBJ2-5; D is perhaps TRBD1 (7 bases). Trimming cost V 5 bases and J 1 base, with 11 bases left between them. The CDR3 has 14 amino acids. The germline V gene has CDR1 MNHEY and CDR2 SMNVEV (reference sequence). The CDR3 DNA follows: TGTGCCAGCAGTCCGGGGGACAGCCAAGAGACCCAGTACTTC. Translating gives CASSPGDSQETQYF.

The rearrangement uses TRBV12-5 and TRBJ2-5; D may be TRBD2 (6 bases). Trimming stripped 7 bases from V and 11 bases from J, with 23 bases between. The CDR3 length is 14 residues. Germline CDR1 is LGHNT and CDR2 is FRNRAP. For the CDR3, the DNA is TGTGCTAGTGTGGAGGACTACACTCTCCGGGAGCAGTACTTC. Amino acids: CASVEDYTLREQYF. The full variable domain, its missing parts supplied by reference TRBV12-5 and TRBJ2-5, is DARVTQTPRHKVTEMGQEVTMRCQPILGHNTVFWYRQTMMQGLELLAYFRNRAPLDDSGMPKDRFSAEMPDATLATLKIQPSEPRDSAVYFCASVEDYTLREQYFGPGTRLLVL.

This clonotype was seen only a few times. The chain combines TRBV7-2 with TRBJ1-5, with TRBD1 identical over 9 bases. CDR1 is SGHTA and CDR2 is FQGNSA in the germline V gene. The CDR3 extends over 14 amino acids. Losses at the gene ends were 2 bases for V and 5 bases for J; bases not matched to a gene: 1. The CDR3 region is CASSLRTGDQPQHF. CDR3 DNA: TGTGCCAGCAGCTTAAGGACAGGGGATCAGCCCCAGCATTTT.

The gene calls are TRBV9 and TRBJ2-5; D may correspond to TRBD1 or TRBD2 (5 bases each). This CDR3 region has 15 residues. V lost 0 bases to trimming and J lost 2 bases, with 11 bases between them. CDR1 is SGDLS and CDR2 is YYNGEE in the germline V gene. The DNA for the CDR3 is TGTGCCAGCAGCGTAGCGGTGGGGGTTCAAGAGACCCAGTACTTC. Protein sequence: CASSVAVGVQETQYF. Combining the CDR3 with reference TRBV9 and TRBJ2-5 gives the whole variable domain DSGVTQTPKHLITATGQRVTLRCSPRSGDLSVYWYQQSLDQGLQFLIQYYNGEERAKGNILERFSAQQFPDLHSELNLSSLELGDSALYFCASSVAVGVQETQYFGPGTRLLVL.

This clonotype appeared a few times. V gene TRBV7-8 combines with J gene TRBJ2-1; the D is unclear. V gave up 5 bases and J gave up 2 bases, with 16 bases separating them. The CDR3 spans 16 residues. Germline CDR1 and CDR2: SGHVS and FQNEAQ. The CDR3 region has the DNA TGTGCCAGCAGCCCGACTGGCGCGGCGACCTACAATGAGCAGTTCTTC. Its translation is CASSPTGAATYNEQFF.